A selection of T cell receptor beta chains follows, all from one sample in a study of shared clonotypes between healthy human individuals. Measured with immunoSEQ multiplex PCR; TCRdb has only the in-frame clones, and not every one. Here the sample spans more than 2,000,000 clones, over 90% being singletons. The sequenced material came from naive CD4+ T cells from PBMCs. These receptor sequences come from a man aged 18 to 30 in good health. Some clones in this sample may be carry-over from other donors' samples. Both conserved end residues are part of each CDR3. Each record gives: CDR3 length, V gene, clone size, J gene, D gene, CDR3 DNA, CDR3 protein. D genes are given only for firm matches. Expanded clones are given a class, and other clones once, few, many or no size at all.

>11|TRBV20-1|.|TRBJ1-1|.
TGCAGTGCTAGAGATCTGATGGAAGCTTTCTTT
CSARDLMEAFF
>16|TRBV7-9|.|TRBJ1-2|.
TGTGCCAGCAGCTCGCTGCTCGGGGCCCAGGACTATGGCTACACCTTC
CASSSLLGAQDYGYTF
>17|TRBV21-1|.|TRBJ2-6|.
TGTGCCAGCCCGAGGGGACAGGGCAACTCTGGGGCCAACGTCCTGACTTTC
CASPRGQGNSGANVLTF
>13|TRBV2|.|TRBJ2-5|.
TGTGCCAGCAGTAAGGACTTACAAGAGACCCAGTACTTC
CASSKDLQETQYF
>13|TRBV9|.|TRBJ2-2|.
TGTGCCAGCAGCGCTAGGGGCTCCGGGGAGCTGTTTTTT
CASSARGSGELFF
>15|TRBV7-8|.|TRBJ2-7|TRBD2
TGTGCCAGCAGCTTAGCGTCGGGAGGGGAGTACGAGCAGTACTTC
CASSLASGGEYEQYF
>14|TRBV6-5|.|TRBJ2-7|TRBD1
TGTGCCAGCAGTTTAAACAGGGGCCACTCTCGACGGTACTTC
CASSLNRGHSRRYF
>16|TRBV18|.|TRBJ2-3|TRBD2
TGTGCCAGCTCAATACTAGCGGGGTCCAGCACAGATACGCAGTATTTT
CASSILAGSSTDTQYF
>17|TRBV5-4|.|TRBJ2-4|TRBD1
TGTGCCAGCAGCCCCTGGCGGGGACAGGGAGGACCAAACATTCAGTACTTC
CASSPWRGQGGPNIQYF
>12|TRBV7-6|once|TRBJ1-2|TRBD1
TGTGCCAGCAGCCTGGGACAGGGGGGCTACACCTTC
CASSLGQGGYTF
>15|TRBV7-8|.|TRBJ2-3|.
TGTGCCAGCACCTTCGGAGGGCCGGGCACAGATACGCAGTATTTT
CASTFGGPGTDTQYF
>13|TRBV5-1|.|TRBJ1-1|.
TGCGCCAGCAGCTTGAGAACCGGTGGGATGGCTTTCTTT
CASSLRTGGMAFF
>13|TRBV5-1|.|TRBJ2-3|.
TGCGCCAGCAGACTGTGGGGCACAGATACGCAGTATTTT
CASRLWGTDTQYF
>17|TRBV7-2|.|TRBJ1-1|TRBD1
TGTGCCAGCAGCTTAGTAGGGACAGGGGGTCTGAACACTGAAGCTTTCTTT
CASSLVGTGGLNTEAFF
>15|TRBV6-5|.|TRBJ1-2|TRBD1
TGTGCCAGCAGTTACAGGACAGGGGGTAACTATGGCTACACCTTC
CASSYRTGGNYGYTF
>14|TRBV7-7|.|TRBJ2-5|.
TGTGCCAGCAGCCCGATGGGCGGGCAAGAGACCCAGTACTTC
CASSPMGGQETQYF
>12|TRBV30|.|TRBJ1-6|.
TGTGCCTGGACCATAAATAATTCACCCCTCCACTTT
CAWTINNSPLHF
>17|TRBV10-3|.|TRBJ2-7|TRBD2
TGTGCCATCAGTGATACTAGCGGGAGGGAAAACTCCTACGAGCAGTACTTC
CAISDTSGRENSYEQYF
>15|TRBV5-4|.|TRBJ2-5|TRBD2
TGTGCCAGCAGCCCTACTAGCGGGAGGTCTGAGACCCAGTACTTC
CASSPTSGRSETQYF
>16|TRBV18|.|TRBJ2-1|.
TGTGCCAGCTCACCAATCGGGGGTGGCTCCTACAATGAGCAGTTCTTC
CASSPIGGGSYNEQFF
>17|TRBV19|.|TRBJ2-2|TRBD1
TGTGCCAGTAGTATTCGGACAGGGAGTCTCGTTACCGGGGAGCTGTTTTTT
CASSIRTGSLVTGELFF
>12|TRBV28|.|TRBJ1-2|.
TGTGCCAGCACTCTCGGATCCTATGGCTACACCTTC
CASTLGSYGYTF
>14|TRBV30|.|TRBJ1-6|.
TGTGCCTGGAGTTTTGAGTCCTATAATTCACCCCTCCACTTT
CAWSFESYNSPLHF
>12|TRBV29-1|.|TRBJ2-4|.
TGCAGCTTCAAACAGGGAGGAGACATTCAGTACTTC
CSFKQGGDIQYF
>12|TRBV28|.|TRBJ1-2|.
TGTGCCAGCAGCCTAGGACGGGTTGGCTACACCTTC
CASSLGRVGYTF
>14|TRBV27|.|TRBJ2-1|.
TGTGCCAGCAGTATCCGGACAGTAGACAATGAGCAGTTCTTC
CASSIRTVDNEQFF
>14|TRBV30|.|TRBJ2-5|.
TGTGCCTGGAGTGAAAGGCAAGGGGGTGAGACCCAGTACTTC
CAWSERQGGETQYF
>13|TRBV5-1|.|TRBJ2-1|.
TGCGCCAGCAGCTTGGTCGGGGGAGGTGAGCAGTTCTTC
CASSLVGGGEQFF
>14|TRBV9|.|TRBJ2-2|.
TGTGCCAGCTCTAGGCGGGCTAACACCGGGGAGCTGTTTTTT
CASSRRANTGELFF
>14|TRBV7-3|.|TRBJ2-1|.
TGTGCCAGCAGCGCGACGAGGTCCTACAATGAGCAGTTCTTC
CASSATRSYNEQFF
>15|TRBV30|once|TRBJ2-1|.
TGTGCCTGGAGTACGGGACTTCCCGGGATGAATGAGCAGTTCTTC
CAWSTGLPGMNEQFF
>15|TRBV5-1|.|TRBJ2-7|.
TGCGCCAGCAGCCCCAGGGGGGACAGCTCCTACGAGCAGTACTTC
CASSPRGDSSYEQYF
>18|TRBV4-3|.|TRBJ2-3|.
TGCGCCAGCAGCCAGGCTGCAGATCGCCTAGAACGAACAGATACGCAGTATTTT
CASSQAADRLERTDTQYF
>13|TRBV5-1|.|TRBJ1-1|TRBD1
TGCGCCAGCGGAGGACAGGGAGGCACTGAAGCTTTCTTT
CASGGQGGTEAFF
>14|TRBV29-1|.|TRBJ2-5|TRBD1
TGCAGCGTTGAGGGGACAGCCGCCCAAGAGACCCAGTACTTC
CSVEGTAAQETQYF
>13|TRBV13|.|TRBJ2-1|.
TGTGCCAGCACTGAGGGGTTGGAGAATGAGCAGTTCTTC
CASTEGLENEQFF
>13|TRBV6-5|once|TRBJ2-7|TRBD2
TGTGCCAGCAGGCTAGCGGGAGGCTCGGAGCAGTACTTC
CASRLAGGSEQYF
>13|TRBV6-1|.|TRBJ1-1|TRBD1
TGTGCCAGCATCTTGACAGGGGGCACTGAAGCTTTCTTT
CASILTGGTEAFF
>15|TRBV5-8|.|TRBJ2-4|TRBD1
TGTGCCAGCAGCGCCGGACAGGTGGCCAAAAACATTCAGTACTTC
CASSAGQVAKNIQYF
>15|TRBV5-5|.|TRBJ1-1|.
TGTGCCAGCAGCCCCTACGGCACGCAGAACACTGAAGCTTTCTTT
CASSPYGTQNTEAFF
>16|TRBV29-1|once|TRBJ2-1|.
TGCAGCGTTGAAGAACTGGGCACGAGCTCCTACAATGAGCAGTTCTTC
CSVEELGTSSYNEQFF
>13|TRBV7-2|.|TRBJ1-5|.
TGTGCCAGCAGCTTAATTAAGGACCAGCCCCAGCATTTT
CASSLIKDQPQHF